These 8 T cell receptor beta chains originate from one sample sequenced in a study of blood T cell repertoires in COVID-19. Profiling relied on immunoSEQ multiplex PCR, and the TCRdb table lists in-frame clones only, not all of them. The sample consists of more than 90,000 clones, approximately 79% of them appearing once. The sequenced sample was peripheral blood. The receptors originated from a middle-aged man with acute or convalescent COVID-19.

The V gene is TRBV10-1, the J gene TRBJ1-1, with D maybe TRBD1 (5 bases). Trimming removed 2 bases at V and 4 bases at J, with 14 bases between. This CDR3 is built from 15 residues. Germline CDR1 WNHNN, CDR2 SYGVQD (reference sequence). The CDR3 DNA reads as TGCGCCAGCAGTGAGCTTGCAGGGCCCAGCACTGAAGCTTTCTTT. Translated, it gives CASSELAGPSTEAFF.

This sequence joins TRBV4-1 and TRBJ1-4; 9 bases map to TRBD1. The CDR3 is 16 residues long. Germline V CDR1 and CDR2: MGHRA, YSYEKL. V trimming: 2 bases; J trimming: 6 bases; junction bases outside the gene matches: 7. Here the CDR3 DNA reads TGCGCCAGCAGCCAAACCCTGAACAGGGGGCATGAAAAACTGTTTTTT. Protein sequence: CASSQTLNRGHEKLFF.

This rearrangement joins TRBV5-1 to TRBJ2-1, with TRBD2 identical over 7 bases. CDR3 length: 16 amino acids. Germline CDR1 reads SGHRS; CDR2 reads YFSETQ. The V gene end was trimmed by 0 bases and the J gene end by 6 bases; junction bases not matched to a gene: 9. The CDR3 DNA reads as TGCGCCAGCAGCTTGGGGGGCGGGAGTGTAACCAATGAGCAGTTCTTC. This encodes CASSLGGGSVTNEQFF.

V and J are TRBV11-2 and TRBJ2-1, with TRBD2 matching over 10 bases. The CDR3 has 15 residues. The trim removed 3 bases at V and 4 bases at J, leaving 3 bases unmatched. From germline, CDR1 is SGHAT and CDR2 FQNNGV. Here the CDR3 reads CASSFLAGAYNEQFF. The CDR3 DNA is TGTGCCAGCAGCTTCCTAGCGGGAGCGTACAATGAGCAGTTCTTC.

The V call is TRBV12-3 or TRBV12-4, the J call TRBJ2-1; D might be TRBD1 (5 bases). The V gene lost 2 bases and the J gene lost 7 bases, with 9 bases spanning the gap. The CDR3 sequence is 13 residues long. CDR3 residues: CASSLLTANEQFF. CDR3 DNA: TGTGCCAGCAGTTTATTGACAGCGAATGAGCAGTTCTTC.

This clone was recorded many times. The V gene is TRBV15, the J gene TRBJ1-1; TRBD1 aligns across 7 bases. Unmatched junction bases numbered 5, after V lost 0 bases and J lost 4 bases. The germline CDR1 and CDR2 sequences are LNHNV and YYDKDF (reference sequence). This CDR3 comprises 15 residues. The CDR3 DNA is TGTGCCACCAGCAGAGATAGGGGGCTTGCCACTGAAGCTTTCTTT. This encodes CATSRDRGLATEAFF.

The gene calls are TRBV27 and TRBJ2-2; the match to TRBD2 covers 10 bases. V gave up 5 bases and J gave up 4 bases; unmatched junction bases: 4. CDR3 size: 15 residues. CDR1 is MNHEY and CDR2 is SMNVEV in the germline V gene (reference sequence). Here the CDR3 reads CASSLAGVGTGELFF. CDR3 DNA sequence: TGTGCCAGCAGTCTAGCGGGAGTAGGCACCGGGGAGCTGTTTTTT.

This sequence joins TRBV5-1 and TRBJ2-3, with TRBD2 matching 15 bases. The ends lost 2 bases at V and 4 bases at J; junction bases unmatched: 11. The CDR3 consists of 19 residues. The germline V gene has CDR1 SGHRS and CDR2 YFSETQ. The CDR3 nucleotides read TGCGCCAGCAGCTTAGGACTAGCGGGAGGGCCCTCAGGTGCAGATACGCAGTATTTT. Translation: CASSLGLAGGPSGADTQYF.